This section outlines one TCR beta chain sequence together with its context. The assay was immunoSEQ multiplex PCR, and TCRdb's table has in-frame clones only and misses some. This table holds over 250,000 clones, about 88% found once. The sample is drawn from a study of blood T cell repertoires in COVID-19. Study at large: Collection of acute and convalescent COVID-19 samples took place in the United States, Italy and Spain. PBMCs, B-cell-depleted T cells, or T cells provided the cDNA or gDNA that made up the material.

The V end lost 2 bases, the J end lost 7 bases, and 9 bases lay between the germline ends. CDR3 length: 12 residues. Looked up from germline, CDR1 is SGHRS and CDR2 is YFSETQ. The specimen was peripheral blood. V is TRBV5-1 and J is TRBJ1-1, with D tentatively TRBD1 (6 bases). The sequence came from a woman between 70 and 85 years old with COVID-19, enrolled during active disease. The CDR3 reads CASSFTGFEAFF. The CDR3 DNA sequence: TGCGCCAGCAGCTTCACAGGGTTTGAAGCTTTCTTT. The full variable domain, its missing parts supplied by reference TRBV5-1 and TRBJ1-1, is KAGVTQTPRYLIKTRGQQVTLSCSPISGHRSVSWYQQTPGQGLQFLFEYFSETQRNKGNFPGRFSGRQFSNSRSEMNVSTLELGDSALYLCASSFTGFEAFFGQGTRLTVV.